The 21 T cell receptor beta chains presented below share a single source sample, sequenced in a study of control samples from healthy donors and cancer patients. Sequencing used immunoSEQ multiplex PCR; TCRdb keeps in-frame clones, though not all of them. The sample contains around 58,000 clones, 88% of which appear only once. Sequencing was carried out using blood. Receptors originate from a man in his forties or fifties in good health.

V usage is TRBV7-3 and J usage is TRBJ2-1, with TRBD1 matching over 8 bases. The ends lost 4 bases at V and 7 bases at J; junction bases unmatched: 3. This CDR3 is 13 amino acids long. Germline assignment: CDR1 SGHTA and CDR2 FQGTGA. CDR3 in amino acids: CASSSDRENEQFF. The CDR3 coding sequence is TGTGCCAGCAGCTCGGACAGGGAAAATGAGCAGTTCTTC.

To note about this clone: The sample holds other DNA sequences that translate to the same CDR3. The CDR3 bases are TGTGCCTGGAGTGTAGACCAAGAGACCCAGTACTTC. This encodes CAWSVDQETQYF. The genes are TRBV30 and TRBJ2-5; no reliable D call. The CDR3 has 12 residues. V was clipped by 0 bases and J by 0 bases, with 2 bases between them. The germline gives CDR1 GTSNPN, CDR2 SVGIG (reference sequence).

CDR3 sequence: CASSPGGVSYNSPLHF. Here the CDR3 DNA reads TGTGCCAGCTCACCGGGGGGGGTGTCCTATAATTCACCCCTCCACTTT. V usage is TRBV18 and J usage is TRBJ1-6, with D possibly being TRBD1 (5 bases). Trimming removed 3 bases from V and 1 base from J, with 10 bases in between. Germline V gene sequence: CDR1 KGHSH, CDR2 LQKENI. There are 16 residues in the CDR3.

The table lists this clone with a count of one. The chain recombines TRBV7-9 with TRBJ2-3; TRBD2 aligns across 13 bases. Germline CDR1 SEHNR, CDR2 FQNEAQ (reference sequence). The CDR3 extends over 16 amino acids. V lost 6 bases, J lost 4 bases, and 7 bases stayed unmatched. This CDR3 is CASSSGLAGVSDTQYF. CDR3 nucleotides: TGTGCCAGCAGTTCTGGACTAGCGGGAGTTTCAGATACGCAGTATTTT. The full variable domain, with the rest looked up from reference TRBV7-9 and TRBJ2-3, is DTGVSQNPRHKITKRGQNVTFRCDPISEHNRLYWYRQTLGQGPEFLTYFQNEAQLEKSRLLSDRFSAERPKGSFSTLEIQRTEQGDSAMYLCASSSGLAGVSDTQYFGPGTRLTVL.

The V and J genes are TRBV28 and TRBJ1-5, with 8 bases that match TRBD1. The CDR3 sequence is 15 residues long. V lost 6 bases and J lost 4; bases outside the gene matches: 8. Germline V gene sequence: CDR1 MDHEN, CDR2 SYDVKM. The CDR3 region is CASRNDRGRNQPQHF. Written as DNA, the CDR3 is TGTGCCAGCAGAAACGACAGGGGACGTAATCAGCCCCAGCATTTT.

This clone was found once. The chain couples TRBV7-2 to TRBJ2-7, with D perhaps matching TRBD1 or TRBD2 (6 bases each). The CDR3 covers 15 residues. CDR1 and CDR2 from the germline V gene are SGHTA and FQGNSA. V gave up 5 bases and J gave up 5 bases, with 19 bases separating them. DNA of the CDR3: TGTGCCAGCAGCATGGGGTGGGGGCGCGGGAACGAGCAGTACTTC. It yields the protein CASSMGWGRGNEQYF.

The chain links TRBV24-1 to TRBJ1-2; D is unresolved. Germline loops: CDR1 KGHDR, CDR2 SFDVKD. The CDR3 is 12 amino acids. The germline V and J ends were trimmed by 2 bases and 2 bases, with 2 bases remaining between them. CDR3 coding DNA: TGTGCCACCAGTGATTGGAACTATGGCTACACCTTC. Translated: CATSDWNYGYTF.

The gene calls are TRBV14 and TRBJ2-3; D not certain. V was shortened by 3 bases and J by 7 bases, with 14 bases between the two germline ends. Germline CDR1 SGHDN, CDR2 FVKESK. This CDR3 has 14 residues. The CDR3, as DNA: TGTGCCAGCAGCCAGAGAGAGGTTGGAAATACGCAGTATTTT. Its protein is CASSQREVGNTQYF.

This chain connects TRBV19 to TRBJ1-5; perhaps TRBD1 as D (5 bases). The CDR3 is made up of 14 amino acids. V was pared by 7 bases and J by 5 bases, with 15 bases between. Germline V lookup: CDR1 LNHDA, CDR2 SQIVND (reference sequence). The CDR3 DNA reads TGTGCCAGTAACCAGGGTGTCGCCTATCAGCCCCAGCATTTT. Its protein is CASNQGVAYQPQHF.

V is TRBV19 and J is TRBJ2-7, with 7 bases identical to TRBD2. The CDR3 is 16 residues long. Germline lookup yields CDR1 LNHDA and CDR2 SQIVND (reference sequence). V lost 3 bases, J lost 2 bases, and 10 bases stayed unmatched. The CDR3 nucleotides read TGTGCCAGTAGTATCGAAATGGCTAGCGGCACCTACGAGCAGTACTTC. Protein sequence: CASSIEMASGTYEQYF.

Turning to this clone: The same CDR3 is also encoded by other DNA sequences in this sample. This chain uses TRBV7-2 with TRBJ2-7; D is perhaps TRBD2 (5 bases). V was clipped by 1 base and J by 4 bases, with 11 bases between them. From germline, CDR1 is SGHTA and CDR2 FQGNSA. This CDR3 is 14 amino acids long. The CDR3 DNA reads TGTGCCAGCAGCTTAGTCCGCGGGCAGTACGAGCAGTACTTC. Its protein is CASSLVRGQYEQYF.

CDR3 residues: CASSQDLTGFTDTQYF. As DNA, the CDR3 is TGTGCCAGCAGCCAAGACCTGACAGGGTTCACAGATACGCAGTATTTT. This sequence joins TRBV4-2 and TRBJ2-3; 7 bases match TRBD1. The germline V gene encodes CDR1 LGHNA and CDR2 YNFKEQ. Germline trimming cut 0 bases from V and 2 bases from J; bases unmatched to any gene: 5. The CDR3 spans 16 residues.

This rearrangement joins TRBV2 to TRBJ1-2; 8 bases are shared with TRBD1. The CDR3 totals 15 residues. After removal of 6 bases from V and 4 bases from J, the junction contained 10 bases not matched to a gene. CDR1 is SNHLY and CDR2 is FYNNEI in the germline V gene. The CDR3 DNA follows: TGTGCCAGCAGCCCCGACCGGGACAGGAGCTATGGCTACACCTTC. It specifies CASSPDRDRSYGYTF.

The chain couples TRBV19 to TRBJ2-1, with TRBD2 identical over 8 bases. The CDR3 covers 18 residues. The germline V gene has CDR1 LNHDA and CDR2 SQIVND (reference sequence). Trimming cost V 2 bases and J 8 bases; bases outside gene matches: 17. CDR3 in amino acids: CASSITGGTLSDGDEQFF. The CDR3 nucleotides read TGTGCCAGTAGTATAACGGGGGGGACCTTATCCGATGGCGATGAGCAGTTCTTC.

The CDR3 here is CASSQDWGNYGYTF. CDR3 in DNA: TGCGCCAGCAGCCAAGATTGGGGGAACTATGGCTACACCTTC. This rearrangement joins TRBV4-3 to TRBJ1-2; possible D gene TRBD1, 5 bases. V lost 0 bases, J lost 2 bases, and 7 bases lay in between. The CDR3 is made up of 14 amino acids. Germline CDR1 is LGHNA and CDR2 is YSLEER.

The chain combines TRBV3-1 (or the pseudogene TRBV3-2) with TRBJ2-1, with D maybe TRBD2 (5 bases). CDR3 size: 15 residues. Per the germline V gene, CDR1 is LGHDT and CDR2 is YNNKEL (reference sequence). The germline V and J ends were trimmed by 6 bases and 3 bases, with 15 bases remaining between them. CDR3 protein: CASRAQAGYYNEQFF. The CDR3 region has the DNA TGTGCCAGCAGGGCCCAGGCGGGTTACTACAATGAGCAGTTCTTC.

This rearrangement joins TRBV30 to TRBJ1-2; D ambiguous. Germline loops: CDR1 GTSNPN, CDR2 SVGIG (reference sequence). Trimming shortened V by 3 bases and J by 1 base, and 3 bases separated the two germline ends. The CDR3 is made up of 11 amino acids. The CDR3 loop reads CAWSYNYGYTF. DNA of the CDR3: TGTGCCTGGAGCTATAACTATGGCTACACCTTC.

The chain uses TRBV6-5 and TRBJ2-7; 9 bases line up with TRBD1. This CDR3 region has 15 residues. Germline CDR1 MNHEY, CDR2 SVGAGI. V gave up 5 bases and J gave up 3 bases; unmatched junction bases: 8. CDR3 DNA sequence: TGTGCCAGCAGTCTGGGACAGGGTCTGATCTACGAGCAGTACTTC. It codes for CASSLGQGLIYEQYF.

Only one count was recorded for this clone. V is TRBV29-1 and J is TRBJ2-5; 10 bases are a match to TRBD1. Germline loops: CDR1 SQVTM, CDR2 ANQGSEA. The CDR3 sequence is 14 residues long. V gave up 7 bases and J gave up 5 bases; unmatched junction bases: 10. The CDR3 here is CSASYGTGVETQYF. The CDR3 bases are TGCAGCGCGTCGTACGGGACAGGGGTGGAGACCCAGTACTTC.

This chain joins TRBV7-2 and TRBJ2-7; maybe TRBD2 (6 bases). This CDR3 spans 14 amino acids. In germline, CDR1 is SGHTA, CDR2 FQGNSA. V lost 2 bases, J lost 3 bases, and 11 bases lay in between. CDR3 protein: CASSLPSAIYEQYF. The CDR3, as DNA: TGTGCCAGCAGCTTACCTAGCGCGATCTACGAGCAGTACTTC. Together with reference TRBV7-2 and TRBJ2-7, the CDR3 gives the full variable domain: GAGVSQSPSNKVTEKGKDVELRCDPISGHTALYWYRQSLGQGLEFLIYFQGNSAPDKSGLPSDRFSAERTGGSVSTLTIQRTQQEDSAVYLCASSLPSAIYEQYFGPGTRLTVT.

This clone was picked up one time. CDR3 nucleotide sequence: TGTGCCAGCAGCCCGGGACAGGGGTCCTACGAGCAGTACTTC. Its protein is CASSPGQGSYEQYF. The rearrangement uses TRBV6-6 and TRBJ2-7, with TRBD1 matching over 10 bases. J was trimmed by 1 base and V by 6 bases; bases with no gene match: 3. The length of the CDR3 is 14 residues. From germline, CDR1 is MNHNY and CDR2 SVGAGI (reference sequence).